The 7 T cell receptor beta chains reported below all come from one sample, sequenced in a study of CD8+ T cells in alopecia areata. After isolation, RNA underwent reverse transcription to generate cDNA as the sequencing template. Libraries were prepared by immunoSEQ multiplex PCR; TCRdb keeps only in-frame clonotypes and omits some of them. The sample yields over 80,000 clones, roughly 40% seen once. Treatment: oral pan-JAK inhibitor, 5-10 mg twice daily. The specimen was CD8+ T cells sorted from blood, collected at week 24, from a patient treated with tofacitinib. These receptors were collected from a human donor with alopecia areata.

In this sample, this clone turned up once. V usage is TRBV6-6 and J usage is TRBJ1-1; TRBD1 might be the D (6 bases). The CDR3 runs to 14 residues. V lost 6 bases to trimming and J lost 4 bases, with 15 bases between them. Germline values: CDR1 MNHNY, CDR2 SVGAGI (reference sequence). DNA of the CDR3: TGTGCCAGCAGACAAACAGGGTCCCCCACTGAAGCTTTCTTT. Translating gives CASRQTGSPTEAFF.

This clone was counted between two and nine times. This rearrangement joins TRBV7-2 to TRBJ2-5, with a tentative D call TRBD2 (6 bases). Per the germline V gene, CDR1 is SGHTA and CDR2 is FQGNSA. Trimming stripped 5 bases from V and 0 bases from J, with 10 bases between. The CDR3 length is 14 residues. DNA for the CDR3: TGTGCCAGCAGCCAACCGGGAGACCAAGAGACCCAGTACTTC. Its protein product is CASSQPGDQETQYF. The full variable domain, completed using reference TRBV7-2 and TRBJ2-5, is GAGVSQSPSNKVTEKGKDVELRCDPISGHTALYWYRQSLGQGLEFLIYFQGNSAPDKSGLPSDRFSAERTGGSVSTLTIQRTQQEDSAVYLCASSQPGDQETQYFGPGTRLLVL.

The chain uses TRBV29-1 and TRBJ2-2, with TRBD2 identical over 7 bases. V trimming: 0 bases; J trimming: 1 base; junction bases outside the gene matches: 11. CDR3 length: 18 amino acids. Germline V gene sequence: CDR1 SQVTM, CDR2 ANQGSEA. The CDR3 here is CSVEDPLGASGNTGELFF. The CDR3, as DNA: TGCAGCGTTGAAGATCCTTTAGGGGCTAGCGGGAACACCGGGGAGCTGTTTTTT.

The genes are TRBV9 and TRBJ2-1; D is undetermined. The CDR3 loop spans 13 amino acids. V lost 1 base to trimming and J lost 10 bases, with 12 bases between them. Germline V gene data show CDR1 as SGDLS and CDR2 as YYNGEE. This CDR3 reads CASSVSPGPEQFF. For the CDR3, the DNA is TGTGCCAGCAGCGTATCCCCCGGACCGGAGCAGTTCTTC.

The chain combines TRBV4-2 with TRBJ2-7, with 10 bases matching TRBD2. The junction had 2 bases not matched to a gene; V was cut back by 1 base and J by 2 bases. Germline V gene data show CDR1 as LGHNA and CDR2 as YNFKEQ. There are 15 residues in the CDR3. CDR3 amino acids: CASSQGTSGTYEQYF. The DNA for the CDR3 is TGTGCCAGCAGCCAAGGGACTAGCGGAACCTACGAGCAGTACTTC.

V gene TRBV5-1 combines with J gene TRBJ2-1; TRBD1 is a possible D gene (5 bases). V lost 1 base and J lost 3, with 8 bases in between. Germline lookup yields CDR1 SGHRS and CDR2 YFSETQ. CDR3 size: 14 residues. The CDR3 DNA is TGCGCCAGCAGCTTGTGGGGCGACTACAATGAGCAGTTCTTC. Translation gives CASSLWGDYNEQFF. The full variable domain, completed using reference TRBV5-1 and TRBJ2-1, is KAGVTQTPRYLIKTRGQQVTLSCSPISGHRSVSWYQQTPGQGLQFLFEYFSETQRNKGNFPGRFSGRQFSNSRSEMNVSTLELGDSALYLCASSLWGDYNEQFFGPGTRLTVL.

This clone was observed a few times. CDR3 nucleotides: TGCGCCAGCAGATCGCGGGACAGCTATGGGGAAGCTTTCTTT. It is translated as CASRSRDSYGEAFF. V gene TRBV4-1 combines with J gene TRBJ1-1, with TRBD1 identical over 7 bases. The J segment lost 8 bases and the V segment lost 6 bases, leaving 12 bases of the junction unmatched. The germline V gene encodes CDR1 MGHRA and CDR2 YSYEKL. The CDR3 has 14 residues.